This T cell receptor (beta chain) stems from a study of control samples from healthy donors and cancer patients. The table came from immunoSEQ multiplex PCR; TCRdb's copy has only in-frame clones and leaves some out. The sample includes over 85,000 clones, approximately 88% of them seen just once. The sequence was obtained from a woman aged 45-65 years with colorectal cancer. Sample: PBMCs.

This CDR3 reads CASSGTGSSYNSPLHF. For the CDR3, the DNA is TGTGCCAGTTCCGGGACAGGGAGCTCCTATAATTCACCCCTCCACTTT. The chain recombines TRBV28 with TRBJ1-6; 9 bases fit TRBD1. CDR1 MDHEN and CDR2 SYDVKM come from the germline V gene. With V trimmed by 9 bases and J by 0 bases, 6 bases remained unmatched. The CDR3 has 16 amino acids. The variable domain in full, with the rest retrieved from reference TRBV28 and TRBJ1-6, is DVKVTQSSRYLVKRTGEKVFLECVQDMDHENMFWYRQDPGLGLRLIYFSYDVKMKEKGDIPEGYSVSREKKERFSLILESASTNQTSMYLCASSGTGSSYNSPLHFGNGTRLTVT.